These 30 T cell receptor beta chains were all obtained from the same sample, sequenced in a study of T-cell reconstitution after alpha-beta-depleted transplantation in children. TCRbeta library preparation incorporated unique molecular identifiers. TCRdb independently ran MiXCR on the PCR reads; one entry per CDR3 protein. Of approximately 200,000 distinct CDR3 sequences listed, about 14% are singletons. Here the sequenced sample was PBMCs from the stem cell graft donor, taken from the stem cell graft. All receptors derive from a human donor who donated a stem cell graft to a child with acute lymphoblastic leukemia.

The V and J genes are TRBV20-1 and TRBJ2-7; 7 positions match TRBD2. The V gene's germline CDR1 is DFQATT and CDR2 SNEGSKA (reference sequence). The CDR3 spans 15 residues. The junction had 11 bases not matched to a gene; V was cut back by 6 bases and J by 0 bases. CDR3 amino acids: CSAPLGGGISYEQYF. The CDR3 DNA reads TGCAGTGCCCCCCTAGGCGGGGGAATCTCCTACGAGCAGTACTTC.

This clonotype showed up many times. The gene calls are TRBV7-9 and TRBJ2-7; 7 bases fit TRBD1. The CDR3 is 14 amino acids. V shed 5 bases, J shed 1 base, and the junction held 5 bases outside the gene matches. Germline V gene lookup returns CDR1 SEHNR and CDR2 FQNEAQ (reference sequence). The CDR3 spells CASSLGTDSYEQYF. The CDR3 region has the DNA TGTGCCAGCAGCCTAGGGACAGATTCCTACGAGCAGTACTTC.

Concerning this clonotype: With a much larger clone just one base away, this may be a read error. Here the CDR3 omits its conserved ending phenylalanine or tryptophan, so a read error is the likely source. This rearrangement joins TRBV29-1 to TRBJ2-3; the D is unclear. The V gene lost 4 bases and the J gene lost 3 bases, with 11 bases spanning the gap. The germline CDR1 and CDR2 sequences are SQVTM and ANQGSEA. This CDR3 has 13 amino acids. The CDR3 DNA follows: TGCAGCGTTGCTCCCCCTTTAACAGATACGCAGTATTCT. This sequence encodes CSVAPPLTDTQYS.

This clonotype was seen many times. The chain carries TRBV12-3 or TRBV12-4 and TRBJ1-2; D might be TRBD1 (5 bases). This CDR3 contains 13 residues. V was trimmed by 1 base and J by 7 bases, leaving 10 bases between them. CDR3 nucleotide sequence: TGTGCCAGCAGTTTAGGGCAGGGACCTGGCTACACCTTC. It yields the protein CASSLGQGPGYTF.

This clonotype was seen repeatedly, ten times or more. J is TRBJ1-2 and V is TRBV5-1; 7 nucleotides match TRBD1. The CDR3 runs 16 residues. Germline CDR1 SGHRS, CDR2 YFSETQ. The V gene end was trimmed by 1 base and the J gene end by 3 bases; junction bases not matched to a gene: 9. The CDR3 DNA sequence: TGCGCCAGCAGCTTGAGAGCCCGGGACAGTGACTATGGCTACACCTTC. Protein sequence: CASSLRARDSDYGYTF.

CDR3 coding DNA: TGCAGCCTAGCGTTCCAAGAGACCCAGTACTTC. The encoded protein is CSLAFQETQYF. The genes are TRBV20-1 and TRBJ2-5; a possible D gene is TRBD2 (6 bases). The germline V gene encodes CDR1 DFQATT and CDR2 SNEGSKA (reference sequence). This CDR3 region has 11 residues.

This clonotype was recorded many times. The gene calls are TRBV5-1 and TRBJ2-1, with D possibly TRBD2 on 6 matching bases. The CDR3 runs to 14 residues. V was cut by 3 bases and J by 7 bases, with 14 bases left in between. In germline, CDR1 is SGHRS, CDR2 YFSETQ. The CDR3 here is CASSYGRDENEQFF. As DNA, the CDR3 is TGCGCCAGCAGCTATGGGCGGGATGAAAATGAGCAGTTCTTC.

The chain has TRBV10-3 and TRBJ2-5; 7 bases match TRBD2. This CDR3 has 14 amino acids. J gave up 3 bases and V 11 bases, and 12 bases lay outside the gene matches. Germline values: CDR1 ENHRY, CDR2 SYGVKD. CDR3 protein: CAPKLARRKETQYF. In DNA form, the CDR3 reads TGTGCCCCAAAACTAGCGCGACGAAAAGAGACCCAGTACTTC.

The CDR3 spells CAWSLGQLNGYTF. For the CDR3, the DNA is TGTGCCTGGAGCCTGGGACAGTTAAATGGCTACACCTTC. V is TRBV30 and J is TRBJ1-2; TRBD1 matches at 7 bases. Germline CDR1 reads GTSNPN; CDR2 reads SVGIG (reference sequence). The ends lost 3 bases at V and 6 bases at J; junction bases unmatched: 7. The CDR3 runs to 13 residues.

Of note for this clonotype: Since a much larger clone is just one base distant, this may be a read error. This rearrangement joins TRBV20-1 to TRBJ2-4; D is possibly TRBD2 (6 bases). This CDR3 comprises 15 residues. From germline, CDR1 is DFQATT and CDR2 SNEGSKA (reference sequence). The CDR3, as DNA: TGCGGTGCTAGAGGAGGGTTTAGAACCAAAAACATTCAGTACTTC. The encoded protein is CGARGGFRTKNIQYF.

With respect to this clonotype: At one end, the junction sequence differs from germline, possibly due to a read error. The chain joins TRBV5-5 to TRBJ1-5; TRBD1 matches 8 bases. Germline assignment: CDR1 SGHKS and CDR2 YYEKEE (reference sequence). This CDR3 has 15 amino acids. The CDR3 nucleotides are TGTGCCAGCAGCATGGGACAGGCTAGCAATCAGGCCCAGCATTTT. Amino acids: CASSMGQASNQAQHF.

Many counts were recorded for this clonotype. This chain connects TRBV20-1 to TRBJ1-1, with D tentatively TRBD1 (5 bases). The V end was cut by 0 bases, the J end by 4 bases, with 18 bases between. The CDR3 consists of 16 residues. Looked up from germline, CDR1 is DFQATT and CDR2 is SNEGSKA (reference sequence). The chain's CDR3 is CSARDKGSGWSTEAFF. The CDR3 coding sequence is TGCAGTGCTAGAGATAAGGGGAGTGGGTGGAGCACTGAAGCTTTCTTT.

This clonotype was counted only a few times. This rearrangement joins TRBV5-1 to TRBJ2-1; either TRBD1 or TRBD2 may supply D (5 bases each). CDR3 length: 16 residues. Deletions cut 4 bases from V and 9 bases from J, with 23 bases between. Germline lookup yields CDR1 SGHRS and CDR2 YFSETQ. In nucleotides, the CDR3 is TGCGCCAGCAGCAGATCTGAGCAATTGGGGACCGGTGAGCAGTTCTTC. Translating it yields CASSRSEQLGTGEQFF.

This clonotype was seen repeatedly, ten times or more. V is TRBV9 and J is TRBJ2-4, with D perhaps given as TRBD1 or TRBD2 (5 bases each). CDR3 length: 16 residues. Germline-derived CDR1 and CDR2 are SGDLS and YYNGEE. V lost 4 bases and J 0 bases, leaving 14 bases between the germline ends. CDR3 nucleotide sequence: TGTGCCAGCAGCCCTCGTGAGGGGCGAGCCAAAAACATTCAGTACTTC. Amino acid sequence: CASSPREGRAKNIQYF.

The J gene is TRBJ1-1, the V gene TRBV23-1; TRBD1 matches 8 bases. TRBV23-1 is filed as an ORF, its function uncertain. Trimming at V came to 2 bases and at J to 5 bases, leaving 7 bases not matched to a gene. The CDR3 totals 15 residues. The CDR3 sequence is CASSQNSGGGTEAFF. DNA for the CDR3: TGCGCCAGCAGTCAAAATTCAGGGGGCGGAACTGAAGCTTTCTTT.

This rearrangement joins TRBV19 to TRBJ1-3, with D unresolved. The CDR3 has 13 amino acids. V was trimmed by 3 bases and J by 1 base, leaving 4 bases between them. The germline V gene encodes CDR1 LNHDA and CDR2 SQIVND (reference sequence). The CDR3 region is CASSIGSGNTIYF. The CDR3 nucleotides are TGTGCCAGTAGTATTGGATCTGGAAACACCATATATTTT.

The sample holds many counts of this clonotype. The gene calls are TRBV20-1 and TRBJ1-5; D gene ambiguous. The CDR3 runs to 16 residues. The V gene lost 3 bases and the J gene lost 0 bases, with 15 bases spanning the gap. Looked up from germline, CDR1 is DFQATT and CDR2 is SNEGSKA (reference sequence). The DNA for the CDR3 is TGCAGTGCTAGCCCGGAGATCGAGCGTAGCAATCAGCCCCAGCATTTT. It is translated as CSASPEIERSNQPQHF.

This clonotype occurred many times. The chain uses TRBV20-1 and TRBJ2-2; D uncertain. Germline V CDR1 and CDR2: DFQATT, SNEGSKA (reference sequence). The V end lost 6 bases, the J end lost 2 bases, and 10 bases lay between the germline ends. The CDR3 sequence is 13 residues long. The CDR3 protein is CSAPRGNTGELFF. For the CDR3, the DNA is TGCAGTGCACCCCGAGGCAACACCGGGGAGCTGTTTTTT.

This clonotype was seen only a few times. CDR3 region: CSAGARGRTGELFF. CDR3 nucleotide sequence: TGCAGCGCCGGGGCGAGGGGGCGGACCGGGGAGCTGTTTTTT. The chain employs TRBV29-1 and TRBJ2-2; TRBD1 matches 7 bases. The CDR3 consists of 14 residues. V was clipped by 7 bases and J by 5 bases; unmatched bases: 10. Germline CDR1 and CDR2: SQVTM and ANQGSEA.

Details on this clonotype: Germline is not matched at one junction end, which may reflect a read error. The CDR3 DNA is TGTGCCAGCTCCCGGGGCACTAGCAGAAACACCGGGGACCTGTTTTTT. Amino acids: CASSRGTSRNTGDLFF. The chain employs TRBV6-4 and TRBJ2-2, with a tentative D call TRBD2 (6 bases). CDR3 length: 16 residues. Germline assignment: CDR1 MRHNA and CDR2 SNTAGT.

This clonotype has a handful of counts. A read error is likely, as this CDR3 ends without the conserved phenylalanine or tryptophan. The limits of the CDR3 on the DNA are not certain, so only TCRdb's listed CDR3 is given. This sequence joins TRBV7-9 and TRBJ2-7; TRBD1, the D gene given by the table, was not confirmed from the DNA. The V gene's germline CDR1 is SEHNR and CDR2 FQNEAQ (reference sequence). Counting both end residues, the CDR3 totals 12 amino acids. The CDR3 region is CASSPGGTGVFI.

The V and J genes are TRBV18 and TRBJ2-7; D gene uncertain. V shed 2 bases and J shed 6 bases, with 20 bases lying between them. From germline, CDR1 is KGHSH and CDR2 LQKENI. This CDR3 comprises 16 residues. The CDR3 DNA follows: TGTGCCAGCTCACCAATCTCTAACAGAGGCCTGGGCGAGCAGTACTTC. This sequence encodes CASSPISNRGLGEQYF.

A remark on this clonotype: This clone may be a read error of a much larger clone one base away. The CDR3 is CASSRTTLNTGELFF. CDR3 nucleotide sequence: TGTGCCAGCAGCCGGACTACTCTGAACACCGGGGAGCTGTTTTTT. The chain recombines TRBV7-2 with TRBJ2-2, with D perhaps TRBD2 (6 bases). In germline, CDR1 is SGHTA, CDR2 FQGNSA. This CDR3 contains 15 residues. V was clipped by 5 bases and J by 1 base, with 11 bases between them. Together with reference TRBV7-2 and TRBJ2-2, the CDR3 gives the full variable domain: GAGVSQSPSNKVTEKGKDVELRCDPISGHTALYWYRQSLGQGLEFLIYFQGNSAPDKSGLPSDRFSAERTGGSVSTLTIQRTQQEDSAVYLCASSRTTLNTGELFFGEGSRLTVL.

Only a few counts were recorded for this clonotype. The chain employs TRBV27 and TRBJ2-5; no clear D. Germline assignment: CDR1 MNHEY and CDR2 SMNVEV (reference sequence). V lost 5 bases and J lost 2, with 15 bases in between. The CDR3 extends over 15 amino acids. The CDR3 protein is CASSPRSGRQETQYF. CDR3 coding DNA: TGTGCCAGCAGTCCCCGATCTGGCAGGCAAGAGACCCAGTACTTC.

This clonotype was recorded at least ten times. The V gene is TRBV10-3, the J gene TRBJ2-5, with TRBD1 matching 11 bases. Looked up from germline, CDR1 is ENHRY and CDR2 is SYGVKD. The trim removed 5 bases at V and 5 bases at J, leaving 4 bases unmatched. This CDR3 is built from 14 residues. The CDR3 sequence: CAISKDRGPETQYF. The DNA of the CDR3 is TGTGCCATCAGTAAGGACAGGGGGCCCGAGACCCAGTACTTC.

This clonotype was seen a few times. The chain has TRBV20-1 and TRBJ2-1; 11 nucleotides agree with TRBD2. CDR3 length equals 14 residues. The V segment lost 3 bases and the J segment 5 bases; nucleotides outside the gene matches: 3. Germline loops: CDR1 DFQATT, CDR2 SNEGSKA (reference sequence). The CDR3 DNA reads TGCAGTGCTAGTAGCGGGAGGGCCAACAATGAGCAGTTCTTC. Its protein product is CSASSGRANNEQFF.

This clonotype was seen many times. The chain has TRBV5-1 and TRBJ1-5; no reliable D call. The CDR3 loop spans 15 amino acids. Trimming left V 4 bases short and J 0 bases short, with 11 bases between. From germline, CDR1 is SGHRS and CDR2 YFSETQ. This CDR3 is CASSDGRGSNQPQHF. For the CDR3, the DNA is TGCGCCAGCAGCGATGGACGCGGTAGCAATCAGCCCCAGCATTTT.

This clonotype was counted at least ten times. The V gene is TRBV5-1, the J gene TRBJ2-5; D remains unclear. V was shortened by 3 bases and J by 0 bases, with 6 bases between the two germline ends. The CDR3 covers 13 residues. The germline CDR1 and CDR2 sequences are SGHRS and YFSETQ. The CDR3 reads CASSYSDQETQYF. CDR3 nucleotide sequence: TGCGCCAGCAGCTATTCGGACCAAGAGACCCAGTACTTC.

J is TRBJ2-2 and V is TRBV12-3 or TRBV12-4; tentatively, D is TRBD1 or TRBD2 (5 bases each). Trimming shortened V by 6 bases and J by 4 bases, and 18 bases separated the two germline ends. This CDR3 spans 16 amino acids. The CDR3 spells CASSPRASRGTGELFF. Here the CDR3 DNA reads TGTGCCAGCAGCCCCCGGGCCTCGAGGGGCACCGGGGAGCTGTTTTTT.

On this clonotype: This may come from a read error, since a much larger clone is one base off. The chain uses TRBV27 and TRBJ2-7, with TRBD1 matching over 9 bases. There are 17 residues in the CDR3. V shed 4 bases, J shed 5 bases, and the junction held 15 bases outside the gene matches. Germline CDR1 reads MNHEY; CDR2 reads SMNVEV (reference sequence). CDR3 nucleotide sequence: TGTGCCAGCAGTTCCAAGCCGTCGACAGGGGGGACCCACGAGCAGTACTTC. Residues: CASSSKPSTGGTHEQYF.